The 20 T cell receptor beta chains reported below all come from one sample, sequenced in a study of blood T cells in healthy people across ages. PCR was performed a second time for 7 to 11 cycles using a sample-barcoded 5' primer and a J-beta primer mix. Each CDR3 protein gets one entry after TCRdb re-called the 5' RACE reads with MiXCR. Altogether approximately 1.5 million distinct CDR3 sequences are present, less than 45% being singletons, with the ten largest covering around 4%. Source material: blood. Source of these receptors: a woman between 18 and 30 years old in good health.

The chain uses TRBV4-1 and TRBJ2-3, with TRBD2 identical over 10 bases. The CDR3 is made up of 15 amino acids. With V trimmed by 5 bases and J by 2 bases, 4 bases remained unmatched. The germline gives CDR1 MGHRA, CDR2 YSYEKL. The DNA for the CDR3 is TGCGCCAGCAGCAAACTAGCGGGGCTCACAGATACGCAGTATTTT. It is translated as CASSKLAGLTDTQYF.

This clonotype appeared a few times. J is TRBJ2-3 and V is TRBV5-1; D may be TRBD1 (5 bases). The CDR3 contains 13 residues. The V end was cut by 7 bases, the J end by 0 bases, with 9 bases between. Germline lookup yields CDR1 SGHRS and CDR2 YFSETQ. This chain's CDR3 is CASRRTSTDTQYF. In nucleotides, the CDR3 is TGCGCCAGCCGAAGGACAAGCACAGATACGCAGTATTTT. The complete variable domain, with remaining parts taken from reference TRBV5-1 and TRBJ2-3, reads KAGVTQTPRYLIKTRGQQVTLSCSPISGHRSVSWYQQTPGQGLQFLFEYFSETQRNKGNFPGRFSGRQFSNSRSEMNVSTLELGDSALYLCASRRTSTDTQYFGPGTRLTVL.

In its sample, this clonotype was seen a few times. The chain has TRBV2 and TRBJ2-3, with D tentatively TRBD1 (6 bases). CDR1 is SNHLY, CDR2 FYNNEI, per germline. Between the trimmed V and J ends, which lost 7 bases and 3 bases, there was a span of 11 bases. CDR3 length equals 13 residues. CDR3 in amino acids: CASNREMTDTQYF. The CDR3, as DNA: TGTGCCAGCAACAGGGAAATGACAGATACGCAGTATTTT.

On this clonotype: The DNA is omitted, as the CDR3 cannot be located on it reliably, and the CDR3 follows TCRdb's listing. The V gene is TRBV20-1, the J gene TRBJ1-4. CDR1 and CDR2 (germline): DFQATT, SNEGSKA (reference sequence). The CDR3 spans 14 residues, counting both ends. The CDR3 is CSGFQVSTNEKLFF.

This chain uses TRBV18 with TRBJ1-2, with 8 bases that match TRBD1. From germline, CDR1 is KGHSH and CDR2 LQKENI. There are 16 residues in the CDR3. J lost 2 bases, V lost 2 bases, and 7 bases had no gene match. CDR3 region: CASSPTGGQGNYGYTF. The CDR3, as DNA: TGTGCCAGCTCACCAACGGGAGGACAGGGCAACTATGGCTACACCTTC. Full variable domain (remainder filled in from reference TRBV18 and TRBJ1-2): NAGVMQNPRHLVRRRGQEARLRCSPMKGHSHVYWYRQLPEEGLKFMVYLQKENIIDESGMPKERFSAEFPKEGPSILRIQQVVRGDSAAYFCASSPTGGQGNYGYTFGSGTRLTVV.

This clonotype was picked up a small number of times. V is TRBV11-3 and J is TRBJ1-2; the D gene is possibly TRBD1 (5 bases). CDR1 is SGHNT, CDR2 YENEEA, per germline. The CDR3 is 16 residues long. The V end lost 1 base, the J end lost 3 bases, and 15 bases lay between the germline ends. The CDR3 sequence: CASSLGGFLGDYGYTF. In nucleotides, the CDR3 is TGTGCCAGCAGCTTAGGGGGCTTCCTCGGGGACTATGGCTACACCTTC.

This chain joins TRBV9 and TRBJ2-1; D perhaps matches TRBD2 (6 bases). The CDR3 runs to 16 residues. Germline V gene data show CDR1 as SGDLS and CDR2 as YYNGEE. Trimming left V 0 bases short and J 8 bases short, with 18 bases between. DNA for the CDR3: TGTGCCAGCAGCGTAGAGGGCGGGACTCTTTTGGATGAGCAGTTCTTC. As protein: CASSVEGGTLLDEQFF. Full variable domain (missing parts from reference TRBV9 and TRBJ2-1): DSGVTQTPKHLITATGQRVTLRCSPRSGDLSVYWYQQSLDQGLQFLIQYYNGEERAKGNILERFSAQQFPDLHSELNLSSLELGDSALYFCASSVEGGTLLDEQFFGPGTRLTVL.

V is TRBV29-1 and J is TRBJ2-1; 10 nucleotides align to TRBD2. The germline V gene encodes CDR1 SQVTM and CDR2 ANQGSEA. CDR3 length: 13 residues. The V and J ends lost 6 bases and 10 bases, in that order; junction bases with no gene match: 9. As DNA, the CDR3 is TGCAGCGTAGCGGGGGGGCCCTTTGGGGAGCAGTTCTTC. It encodes CSVAGGPFGEQFF.

CDR3 nucleotides: TGCGCCAGCAGCCAAGAGACTAGCGGGGGTAGATTCTCCTACAATGAGCAGTACTTC. It is translated as CASSQETSGGRFSYNEQYF. This sequence joins TRBV4-3 and TRBJ2-5, with TRBD2 matching 12 bases. The CDR3 length is 19 residues. CDR1 is LGHNA and CDR2 is YSLEER in the germline V gene. V dropped 0 bases and J dropped 11; count of bases not matched to a gene: 19.

The chain couples TRBV7-3 to TRBJ2-1, with D unresolved. This CDR3 contains 13 residues. V was shortened by 5 bases and J by 6 bases, with 11 bases between the two germline ends. Per the germline V gene, CDR1 is SGHTA and CDR2 is FQGTGA. The CDR3 sequence is CASSPSRANEQFF. The CDR3 bases are TGTGCCAGCAGCCCCTCCCGGGCCAATGAGCAGTTCTTC.

This clonotype showed up just a few times. The chain is built from TRBV20-1 and TRBJ2-1, with 7 bases fitting TRBD2. The CDR3 covers 16 residues. V was clipped by 0 bases and J by 4 bases; unmatched bases: 9. Germline assignment: CDR1 DFQATT and CDR2 SNEGSKA (reference sequence). CDR3: CSARDPGGRSYNEQFF. CDR3 nucleotides: TGCAGTGCTAGAGATCCGGGCGGGAGATCGTACAATGAGCAGTTCTTC.

This clonotype has only a few counts. The chain combines TRBV20-1 with TRBJ2-1; perhaps TRBD2 as D (6 bases). V shed 7 bases and J shed 5 bases, with 18 bases lying between them. The CDR3 sequence is 14 residues long. Germline V gene lookup returns CDR1 DFQATT and CDR2 SNEGSKA (reference sequence). The CDR3 DNA is TGCAGTGTATACCGGGACTGGTACAACAATGAGCAGTTCTTC. Translating gives CSVYRDWYNNEQFF.

The chain uses TRBV7-2 and TRBJ2-1; 7 bases are shared with TRBD2. With V trimmed by 1 base and J by 4 bases, 10 bases remained unmatched. Per the germline V gene, CDR1 is SGHTA and CDR2 is FQGNSA. This CDR3 comprises 17 residues. Here the CDR3 DNA reads TGTGCCAGCAGCTTAGACCCACGAGGCGGGGGTTACAATGAGCAGTTCTTC. Residues: CASSLDPRGGGYNEQFF.

The sample holds a few counts of this clonotype. The V call is TRBV13, the J call TRBJ2-1; maybe TRBD2 (5 bases). The CDR3 sequence is 14 residues long. CDR1 is PRHDT and CDR2 is FYEKMQ in the germline V gene (reference sequence). Trimming took off 6 bases at V and 11 bases at J, with 20 bases between the two ends. As DNA, the CDR3 is TGTGCCAGCAGGGTGGGAGTAAGCAGTGGTAAGCAGTTCTTC. Protein product: CASRVGVSSGKQFF.

CDR3 bases: TGTGCCAGCAGTTCCAAACCCGGGACAGGGGTCGGGGAGACCCAGTACTTC. Its translation is CASSSKPGTGVGETQYF. The chain has TRBV12-3 or TRBV12-4 and TRBJ2-5; 10 bases line up with TRBD1. V dropped 4 bases and J dropped 5; count of bases not matched to a gene: 13. The CDR3 loop spans 17 amino acids.

Concerning this clonotype: One end of the junction is discordant with germline, which a read error may explain. CDR3 nucleotides: TGTGCCTGCAGTTACGGGTCCAACCAGCCCCGGCATTTT. It is translated as CACSYGSNQPRHF. This chain links TRBV6-5 with TRBJ1-5; no clear D. Looked up from germline, CDR1 is MNHEY and CDR2 is SVGAGI. CDR3 size: 13 residues.

This clonotype turned up a few times. The chain employs TRBV27 and TRBJ2-1; the match to TRBD1 covers 7 bases. Per the germline V gene, CDR1 is MNHEY and CDR2 is SMNVEV (reference sequence). There are 17 residues in the CDR3. Trimming cost V 4 bases and J 3 bases; bases outside gene matches: 12. The DNA for the CDR3 is TGTGCCAGCAGTTCGCTGCGTCGGGGACAGATCTACAATGAGCAGTTCTTC. Protein product: CASSSLRRGQIYNEQFF.

V gene TRBV28 combines with J gene TRBJ2-5; the D is unclear. The ends were cut back, 4 bases at V and 11 bases at J, with 14 bases in the middle. The germline V gene encodes CDR1 MDHEN and CDR2 SYDVKM. The CDR3 is made up of 12 amino acids. The CDR3 DNA reads as TGTGCCAGCAGTTCCCCTATAACCAAACAGTACTTC. This codes for CASSSPITKQYF.

The chain recombines TRBV3-1 with TRBJ2-1, with no clear D. The V end lost 0 bases, the J end lost 6 bases, and 9 bases lay between the germline ends. Per the germline V gene, CDR1 is LGHDT and CDR2 is YNNKEL (reference sequence). The CDR3 length is 14 residues. The CDR3 protein is CASSQELLLNEQFF. CDR3 bases: TGTGCCAGCAGCCAAGAGTTACTACTCAATGAGCAGTTCTTC.

This clonotype was counted a few times. V gene TRBV6-2 or TRBV6-3 combines with J gene TRBJ2-3; D gene uncertain. V was cut by 5 bases and J by 0 bases, with 18 bases left in between. CDR3 length equals 17 residues. From germline, CDR1 is MNHEY and CDR2 SVGEGT. The CDR3 DNA reads TGTGCCAGCAGTATTACTGAAGCAGCCCCCAGCACAGATACGCAGTATTTT. Amino acids: CASSITEAAPSTDTQYF.